This T cell receptor beta chain emerged from a study of blood T cell repertoires in COVID-19. Across the study: The United States, Italy and Spain were the sources of the acute and convalescent COVID-19 samples. PBMCs, B-cell-depleted T cells, or T cells provided the cDNA or gDNA that made up the material.

In the source study's methods: Estimated nucleated cell counts came from reference gene primer amplification. Assay used: immunoSEQ multiplex PCR; TCRdb lists only in-frame clones, some missing. V, J and clone size were drawn from that table, and D and trimming were deduced from the DNA. The data show roughly 250,000 clones, with 87% seen just once and roughly 7.8% held by the top ten. Deletions cut 3 bases from V and 1 base from J, with 17 bases between. CDR3 size: 17 residues. Germline CDR1 MGHRA, CDR2 YSYEKL. The chain is built from TRBV4-1 and TRBJ2-3, with a tentative D call TRBD2 (5 bases). This clonotype originated in a man in his 60s who had recovered from COVID-19. Input material: peripheral blood. CDR3 amino acids: CASSHLGRERRTDTQYF. CDR3 DNA sequence: TGCGCCAGCAGCCACCTGGGCCGTGAGCGGCGCACAGATACGCAGTATTTT.